In its sample, the clone carrying this T cell receptor (beta chain) was seen a few times. Antigen: not known. Germline assignment: CDR1 MNHEY and CDR2 SVGAGI. Trimming pared 8 bases from V and 2 bases from J, leaving 19 bases between. CDR3 length equals 15 residues. The data are from a study of cytomegalovirus exposure and HLA in healthy donors. About the study: A subsequent analysis reported that the 120 or so validation repertoires were produced on the same platform that had also been used for the roughly 670 first-cohort repertoires. Regarding the study as a whole: Cytomegalovirus status was reportedly diagnosed by the classifier with high specificity and sensitivity. A few of the chains that were CMV-associated were confirmed in vitro to be specific for CMV antigens. Investigators reported under 200 TCR beta chains as tied to cytomegalovirus.

Data came from immunoSEQ multiplex PCR; TCRdb stores just in-frame clones and leaves some out. The sample lists 110,000 or so clones, 88% occurring once. The receptor comes from a man aged 18 to 29 in good health and CMV-seronegative. The sequenced sample consisted of PBMCs. This chain links TRBV6-5 with TRBJ2-7; D is perhaps TRBD1 (6 bases). CDR3 coding DNA: TGTGCCAGCGCCCAGGGGTGGGAGATGGCCTACGAGCAGTACTTC. Encoded protein: CASAQGWEMAYEQYF.